A selection of T cell receptor beta chains follows, all from one sample in a study of T cells in Graves' hyperthyroidism and ophthalmopathy. Via MiXCR, TCRdb re-called the multiplex PCR reads, giving one row per CDR3 protein. The table includes about 500,000 distinct CDR3 sequences, 13% to 15% detected once. The sample taken for sequencing was blood. These receptors were collected from a woman between 18 and 30 years old with Graves' hyperthyroidism. CDR3s include the opening cysteine and the closing phenylalanine or tryptophan. D genes are given only for firm matches. Clone sizes are given selectively: once, few, many, or a class where the clone is expanded.

>TRBV28|TRBJ2-3|TRBD1|many
TGTGCCAGCAGTTCCCGGGACAGGGGGCGCGGGGGCCTACTCACAGATACGCAGTATTTT
CASSSRDRGRGGLLTDTQYF
>TRBV5-1|TRBJ1-4|.|many
TGCGCCAGCAGCTTGGCCGGGGGAACCGGGTCTAATGAAAAACTGTTTTTT
CASSLAGGTGSNEKLFF
>TRBV30|TRBJ1-3|TRBD1|many
TGTGCCTACGACAGGGAGTCTGGAAACACCATATATTTT
CAYDRESGNTIYF
>TRBV11-1|TRBJ2-5|.|.
TGTGCCAGCAGCTTCCGGCCCCAAGAGACCCAGTACTTC
CASSFRPQETQYF
>TRBV20-1|TRBJ2-7|TRBD2|many
TGCAGTGCTAGTACAAGACCTTCAGGGACTAGCGGGAGAATGAACTACGAGCAGTACTTC
CSASTRPSGTSGRMNYEQYF
>TRBV11-2|TRBJ1-5|TRBD1|.
TGTGCCAGCAGCTTAGGGCGGGGCACAGGGGCTCGTCAGCCCCAGCATTTT
CASSLGRGTGARQPQHF
>TRBV19|TRBJ2-2|.|.
TGTGCCAGTAACACCGGGAGCAGCACCGGGGAGCTGTTTTTT
CASNTGSSTGELFF
>TRBV9|TRBJ1-1|.|many
TGTGCCAGCAGCGCACCCACAGTGAACACTGAAGCTTTCTTT
CASSAPTVNTEAFF
>TRBV20-1|TRBJ2-7|TRBD1|many
TGCAGTGCTGACAGGGGGCGCAACGAGCAGTACTTC
CSADRGRNEQYF
>TRBV19|TRBJ1-1|.|many
TGTGCCAGTAGTATAAGAGGAACGAACACTGAAGCTTTCTTT
CASSIRGTNTEAFF
>TRBV3-1|TRBJ1-2|TRBD1|many
TGTGCCAGCAGCCAAGAGGGACAGGAGTATGGCTACACCTTC
CASSQEGQEYGYTF
>TRBV27|TRBJ1-4|.|many
TGTGCCAGCTCGACATTCGCAACTAATGAAAAACTGTTTTTT
CASSTFATNEKLFF
>TRBV14|TRBJ1-5|.|.
TGTGCCAGCAGCCAAGCAGGGTTTGGCAATCAGCCCCAGCATTTT
CASSQAGFGNQPQHF
>TRBV20-1|TRBJ2-5|.|.
TGCAGTGCTAGAGCCCCAGGACAAGAGACCCAGTACTTC
CSARAPGQETQYF
>TRBV2|TRBJ2-3|TRBD1|many
TGTGCCACACGTACCGACAGGGGCGCAGATACGCAGTATTTT
CATRTDRGADTQYF
>TRBV20-1|TRBJ1-2|.|many
TGCAGTGCTAGTCTGGGGGGCGTTGATGGCTACACCTTC
CSASLGGVDGYTF
>TRBV4-1|TRBJ2-5|TRBD2|.
TGCGCCAGCAGCCAACACACCGGGACTAGCGGGAGAACTGGGGAGACCCAGTACTTC
CASSQHTGTSGRTGETQYF
>TRBV30|TRBJ2-7|TRBD2|few
TGTGCCTGGAGGCTAGCGGGAGGGTCCGAGCAGTACTTC
CAWRLAGGSEQYF
>TRBV10-3|TRBJ2-6|TRBD2|many
TGTGCCATCAGTGGGTCGGCAGGGAGGGAGGGGGCCAACGTCCTGACTTTC
CAISGSAGREGANVLTF
>TRBV9|TRBJ2-1|TRBD1|many
TGTGCCAGCAGCGTAGCGGGACAGGGCCTAAATGAGCAGTTCTTC
CASSVAGQGLNEQFF